What follows describes a single T cell receptor beta chain. The antigen remains undetermined. Original data processing: ImmunoSEQ junction-only sequences lacked quality scores, so their filtering differed. Data came from immunoSEQ multiplex PCR; TCRdb stores just in-frame clones and leaves some out. V and J calls plus clone size are reproduced from that table; the DNA served to infer D and trimming. This sample carries roughly 2.5 million clones, roughly nine tenths of them seen once, and the ten largest clones take over 0.12%. The junction had 8 bases not matched to a gene; V was cut back by 0 bases and J by 5 bases. The germline CDR1 and CDR2 sequences are SGHRS and YFSETQ. The CDR3 extends over 16 amino acids. The data were taken from a study of shared clonotypes between healthy human individuals. At the level of the study: Aged 18 to 49, the donors were a couple of women and three men.

Findings and caveats of the study: Limited genetic and exposure-history diversity came from having few donors. Naive subsets typically showed greater estimated richness than memory subsets.

The sequenced sample was naive CD4+ T cells sorted from blood. Subset of the sample: CD45RA+ positively selected. J is TRBJ2-5 and V is TRBV5-1; 9 bases agree with TRBD2. The sequence was collected from a young man in good health. The CDR3 is CASSLVLAGKGETQYF. The CDR3 bases are TGCGCCAGCAGCTTGGTCCTAGCGGGAAAGGGGGAGACCCAGTACTTC.